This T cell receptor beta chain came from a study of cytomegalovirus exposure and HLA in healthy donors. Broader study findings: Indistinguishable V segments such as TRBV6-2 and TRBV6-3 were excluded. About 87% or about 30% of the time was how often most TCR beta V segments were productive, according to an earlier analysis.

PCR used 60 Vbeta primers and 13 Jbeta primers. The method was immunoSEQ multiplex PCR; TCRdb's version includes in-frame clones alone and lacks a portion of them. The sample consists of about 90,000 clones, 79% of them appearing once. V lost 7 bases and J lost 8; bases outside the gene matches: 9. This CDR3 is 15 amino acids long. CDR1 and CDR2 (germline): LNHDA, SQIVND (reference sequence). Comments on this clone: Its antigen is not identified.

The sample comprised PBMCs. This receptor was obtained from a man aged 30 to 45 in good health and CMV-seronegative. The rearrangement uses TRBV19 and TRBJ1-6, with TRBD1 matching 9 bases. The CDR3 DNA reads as TGTGCCAGTACTATGACAGGGGGTCAACATTCACCCCTCCACTTT. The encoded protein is CASTMTGGQHSPLHF.